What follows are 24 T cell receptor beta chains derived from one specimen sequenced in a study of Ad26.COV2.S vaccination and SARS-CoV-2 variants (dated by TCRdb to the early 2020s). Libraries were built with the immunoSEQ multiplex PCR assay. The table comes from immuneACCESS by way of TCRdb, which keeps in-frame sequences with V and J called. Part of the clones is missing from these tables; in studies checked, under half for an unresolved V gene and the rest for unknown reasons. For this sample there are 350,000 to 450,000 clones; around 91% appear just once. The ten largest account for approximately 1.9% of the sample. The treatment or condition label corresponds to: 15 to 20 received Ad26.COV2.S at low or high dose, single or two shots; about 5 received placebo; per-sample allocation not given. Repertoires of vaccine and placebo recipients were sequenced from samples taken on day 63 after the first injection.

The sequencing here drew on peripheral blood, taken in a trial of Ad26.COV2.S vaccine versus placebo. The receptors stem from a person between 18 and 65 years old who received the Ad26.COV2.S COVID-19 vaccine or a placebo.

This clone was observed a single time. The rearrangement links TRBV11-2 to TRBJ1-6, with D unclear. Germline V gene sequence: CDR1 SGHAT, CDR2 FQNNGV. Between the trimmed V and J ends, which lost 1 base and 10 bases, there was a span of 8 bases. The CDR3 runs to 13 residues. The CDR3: CASSLGVQSPLHF. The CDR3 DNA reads TGTGCCAGCAGCTTAGGGGTACAGTCACCCCTCCACTTT.

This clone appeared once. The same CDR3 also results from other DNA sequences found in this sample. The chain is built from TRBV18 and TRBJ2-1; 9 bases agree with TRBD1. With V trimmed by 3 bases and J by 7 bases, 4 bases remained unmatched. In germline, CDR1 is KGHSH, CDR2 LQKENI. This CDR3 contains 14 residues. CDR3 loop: CASSPGTGRNEQFF. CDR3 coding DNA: TGTGCCAGCTCACCCGGGACAGGGAGGAATGAGCAGTTCTTC.

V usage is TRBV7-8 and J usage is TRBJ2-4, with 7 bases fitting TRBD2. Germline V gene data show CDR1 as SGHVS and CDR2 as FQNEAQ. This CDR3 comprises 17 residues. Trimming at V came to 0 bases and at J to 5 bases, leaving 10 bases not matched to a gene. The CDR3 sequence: CASSLALSGEGQNIQYF. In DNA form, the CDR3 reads TGTGCCAGCAGCTTAGCCTTGAGTGGGGAGGGGCAAAACATTCAGTACTTC.

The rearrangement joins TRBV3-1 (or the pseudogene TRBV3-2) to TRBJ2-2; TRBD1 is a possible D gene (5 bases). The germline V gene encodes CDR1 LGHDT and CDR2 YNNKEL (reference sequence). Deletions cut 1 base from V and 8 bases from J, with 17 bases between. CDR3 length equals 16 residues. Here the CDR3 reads CASSQVPNNAGGELFF. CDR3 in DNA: TGTGCCAGCAGCCAAGTCCCTAATAATGCAGGGGGGGAGCTGTTTTTT.

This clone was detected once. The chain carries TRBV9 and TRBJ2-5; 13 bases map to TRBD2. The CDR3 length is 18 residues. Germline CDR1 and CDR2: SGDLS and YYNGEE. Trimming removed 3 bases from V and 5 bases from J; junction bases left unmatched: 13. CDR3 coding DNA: TGTGCCAGCAGCGCCGGACTAGCGGGAGTTCTGCCTACGGAGACCCAGTACTTC. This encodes CASSAGLAGVLPTETQYF.

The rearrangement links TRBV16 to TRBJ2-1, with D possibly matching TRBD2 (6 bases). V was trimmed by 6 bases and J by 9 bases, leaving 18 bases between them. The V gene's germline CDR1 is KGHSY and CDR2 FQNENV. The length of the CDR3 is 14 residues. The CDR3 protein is CASSLSSSVGEQFF. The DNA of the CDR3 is TGTGCCAGCAGTCTTTCTTCTAGCGTCGGTGAGCAGTTCTTC.

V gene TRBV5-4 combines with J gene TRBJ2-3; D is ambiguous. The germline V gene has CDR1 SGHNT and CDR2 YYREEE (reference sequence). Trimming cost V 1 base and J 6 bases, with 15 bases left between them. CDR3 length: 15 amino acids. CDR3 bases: TGTGCCAGCAGCTTGTCTTTGGGCGGACCGGATACGCAGTATTTT. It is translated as CASSLSLGGPDTQYF.

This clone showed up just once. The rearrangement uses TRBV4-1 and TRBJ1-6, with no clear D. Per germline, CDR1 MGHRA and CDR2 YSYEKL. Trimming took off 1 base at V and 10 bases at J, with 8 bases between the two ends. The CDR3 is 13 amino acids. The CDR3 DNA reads TGCGCCAGCAGCCAAGCTCAGATGTCACCCCTCCACTTT. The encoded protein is CASSQAQMSPLHF.

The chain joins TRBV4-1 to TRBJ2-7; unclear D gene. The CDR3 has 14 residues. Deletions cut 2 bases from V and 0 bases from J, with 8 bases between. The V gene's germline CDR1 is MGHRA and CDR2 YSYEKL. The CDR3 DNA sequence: TGCGCCAGCAGCCAATTCCCCAACTCCTACGAGCAGTACTTC. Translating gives CASSQFPNSYEQYF.

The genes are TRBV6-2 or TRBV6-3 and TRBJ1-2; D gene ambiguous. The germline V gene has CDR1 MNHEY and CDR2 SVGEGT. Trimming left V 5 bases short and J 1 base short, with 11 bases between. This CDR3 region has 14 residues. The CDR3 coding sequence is TGTGCCAGCAGTGTGGACGGTTTTAACTATGGCTACACCTTC. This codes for CASSVDGFNYGYTF.

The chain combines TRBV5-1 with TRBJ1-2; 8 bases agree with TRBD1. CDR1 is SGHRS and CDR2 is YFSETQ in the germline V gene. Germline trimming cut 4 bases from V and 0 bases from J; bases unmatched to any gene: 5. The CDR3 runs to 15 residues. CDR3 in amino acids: CASSTDRGTNYGYTF. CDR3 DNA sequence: TGCGCCAGCAGCACCGACAGGGGAACTAACTATGGCTACACCTTC. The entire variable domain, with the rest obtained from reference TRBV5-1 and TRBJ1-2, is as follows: KAGVTQTPRYLIKTRGQQVTLSCSPISGHRSVSWYQQTPGQGLQFLFEYFSETQRNKGNFPGRFSGRQFSNSRSEMNVSTLELGDSALYLCASSTDRGTNYGYTFGSGTRLTVV.

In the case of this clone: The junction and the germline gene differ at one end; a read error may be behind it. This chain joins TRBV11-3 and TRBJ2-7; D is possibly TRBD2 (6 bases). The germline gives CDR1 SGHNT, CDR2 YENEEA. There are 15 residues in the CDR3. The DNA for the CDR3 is TGTGCCAGCAGCTTGGGCGCGGGACTCTCCTCCGAGCAGTACTTC. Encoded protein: CASSLGAGLSSEQYF.

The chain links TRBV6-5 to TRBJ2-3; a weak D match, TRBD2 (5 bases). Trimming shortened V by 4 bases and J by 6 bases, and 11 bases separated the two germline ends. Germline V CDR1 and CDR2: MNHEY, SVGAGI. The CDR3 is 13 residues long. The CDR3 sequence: CASSSREPDTQYF. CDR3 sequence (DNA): TGTGCCAGCAGTTCACGGGAACCCGATACGCAGTATTTT.

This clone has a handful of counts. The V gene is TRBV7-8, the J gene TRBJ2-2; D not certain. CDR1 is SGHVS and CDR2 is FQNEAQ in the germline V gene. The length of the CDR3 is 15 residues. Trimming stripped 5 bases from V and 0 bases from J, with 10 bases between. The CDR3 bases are TGTGCCAGCAGCCCACGGACCTCGAACACCGGGGAGCTGTTTTTT. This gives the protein CASSPRTSNTGELFF.

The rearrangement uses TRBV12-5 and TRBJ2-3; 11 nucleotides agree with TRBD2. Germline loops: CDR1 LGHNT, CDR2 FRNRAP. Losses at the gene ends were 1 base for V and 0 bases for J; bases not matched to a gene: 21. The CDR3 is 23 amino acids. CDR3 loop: CASGLATGLEASGRHPSTDTQYF. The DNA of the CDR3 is TGTGCTAGTGGTTTGGCCACGGGACTTGAGGCTAGCGGGAGGCACCCTAGCACAGATACGCAGTATTTT.

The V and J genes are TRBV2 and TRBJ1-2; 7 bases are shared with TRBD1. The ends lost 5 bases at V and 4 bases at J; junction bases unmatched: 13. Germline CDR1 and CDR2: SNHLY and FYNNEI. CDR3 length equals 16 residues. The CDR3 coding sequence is TGTGCCAGCAGTAGTAAAGACAGGGCAACCGGCTATGGCTACACCTTC. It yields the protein CASSSKDRATGYGYTF.

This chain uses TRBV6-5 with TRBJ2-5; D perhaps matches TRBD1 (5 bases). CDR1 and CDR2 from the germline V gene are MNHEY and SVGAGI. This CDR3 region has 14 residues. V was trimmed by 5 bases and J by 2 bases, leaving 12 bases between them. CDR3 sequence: CASSRRGLQETQYF. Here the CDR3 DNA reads TGTGCCAGCAGTAGAAGGGGCTTACAAGAGACCCAGTACTTC.

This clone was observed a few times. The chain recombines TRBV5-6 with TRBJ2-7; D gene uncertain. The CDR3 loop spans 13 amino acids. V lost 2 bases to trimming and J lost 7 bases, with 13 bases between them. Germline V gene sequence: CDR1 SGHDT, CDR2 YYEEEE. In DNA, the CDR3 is TGTGCCAGCAGCTTTAGTCCCACATCGGAGCAGTACTTC. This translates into CASSFSPTSEQYF.

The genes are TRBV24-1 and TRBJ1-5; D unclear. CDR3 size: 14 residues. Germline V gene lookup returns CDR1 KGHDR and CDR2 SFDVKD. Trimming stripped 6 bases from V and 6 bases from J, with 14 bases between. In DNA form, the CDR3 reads TGTGCCACCAGTCCCCCGGGAGGGCGTCAGCCCCAGCATTTT. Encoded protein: CATSPPGGRQPQHF.

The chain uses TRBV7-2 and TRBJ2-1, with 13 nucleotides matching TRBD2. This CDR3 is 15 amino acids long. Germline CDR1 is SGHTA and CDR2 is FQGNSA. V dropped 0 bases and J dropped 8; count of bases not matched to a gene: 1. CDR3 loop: CASSLAGLAGDEQFF. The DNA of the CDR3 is TGTGCCAGCAGCTTAGCTGGACTAGCGGGGGATGAGCAGTTCTTC.

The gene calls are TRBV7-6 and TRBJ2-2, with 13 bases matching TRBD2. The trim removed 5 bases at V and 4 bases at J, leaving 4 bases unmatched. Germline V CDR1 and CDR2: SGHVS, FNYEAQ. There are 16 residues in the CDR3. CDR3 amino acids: CASSRGLAGLTGELFF. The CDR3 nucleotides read TGTGCCAGCAGCCGGGGACTAGCGGGGCTCACCGGGGAGCTGTTTTTT.

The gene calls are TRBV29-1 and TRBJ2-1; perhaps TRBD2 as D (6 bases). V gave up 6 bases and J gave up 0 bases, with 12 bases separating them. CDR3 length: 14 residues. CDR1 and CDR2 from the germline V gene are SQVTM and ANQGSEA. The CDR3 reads CSVRAGSSYNEQFF. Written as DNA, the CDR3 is TGCAGCGTCCGAGCGGGCAGCTCCTACAATGAGCAGTTCTTC.

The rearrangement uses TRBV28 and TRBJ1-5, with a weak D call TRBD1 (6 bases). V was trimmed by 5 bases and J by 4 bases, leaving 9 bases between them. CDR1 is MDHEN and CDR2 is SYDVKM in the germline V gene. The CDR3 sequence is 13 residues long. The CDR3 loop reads CASSEGGNQPQHF. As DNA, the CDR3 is TGTGCCAGCAGTGAAGGGGGTAATCAGCCCCAGCATTTT.

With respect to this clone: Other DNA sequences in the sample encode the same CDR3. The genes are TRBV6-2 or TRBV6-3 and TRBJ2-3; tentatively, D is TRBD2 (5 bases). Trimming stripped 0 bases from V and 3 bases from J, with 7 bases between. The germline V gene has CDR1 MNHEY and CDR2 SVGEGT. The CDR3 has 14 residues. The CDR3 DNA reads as TGTGCCAGCAGTTACTCGAGGGAGACAGATACGCAGTATTTT. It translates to CASSYSRETDTQYF.